This T cell receptor (beta chain) was retrieved from a study of blood T cell repertoires in COVID-19. Participant-given clinical history determined each cohort assignment. The germline gives CDR1 MDHEN, CDR2 SYDVKM. Losses at the gene ends were 5 bases for V and 8 bases for J; bases not matched to a gene: 12. This CDR3 is 16 amino acids long. The method was immunoSEQ multiplex PCR; TCRdb's version includes in-frame clones alone and lacks a portion of them. The sample lists about 300,000 clones; nearly 90% were seen once. This clone has a handful of counts. Sequenced: PBMCs or T cells enriched from blood (not recorded which). The chain uses TRBV28 and TRBJ1-3; 10 positions match TRBD1. The clonotype was recovered from a woman in her 50s who had been exposed to COVID-19. The CDR3 sequence: CASSLLTGQGRDTIYF. DNA for the CDR3: TGTGCCAGCAGTCTTCTGACGGGACAGGGGAGGGACACCATATATTTT. The full variable domain, in which reference TRBV28 and TRBJ1-3 provide the parts outside the CDR3, is DVKVTQSSRYLVKRTGEKVFLECVQDMDHENMFWYRQDPGLGLRLIYFSYDVKMKEKGDIPEGYSVSREKKERFSLILESASTNQTSMYLCASSLLTGQGRDTIYFGEGSWLTVV.